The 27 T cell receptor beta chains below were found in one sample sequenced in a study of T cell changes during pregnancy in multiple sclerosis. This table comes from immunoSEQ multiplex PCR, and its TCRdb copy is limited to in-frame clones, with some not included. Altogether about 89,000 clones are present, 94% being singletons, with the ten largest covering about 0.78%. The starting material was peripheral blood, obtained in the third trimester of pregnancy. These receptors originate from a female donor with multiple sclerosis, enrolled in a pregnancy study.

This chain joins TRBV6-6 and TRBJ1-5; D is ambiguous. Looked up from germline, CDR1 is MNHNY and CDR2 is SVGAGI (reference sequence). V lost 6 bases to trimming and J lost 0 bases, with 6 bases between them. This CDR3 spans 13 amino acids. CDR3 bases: TGTGCCAGCAGAGACATTAGCAATCAGCCCCAGCATTTT. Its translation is CASRDISNQPQHF.

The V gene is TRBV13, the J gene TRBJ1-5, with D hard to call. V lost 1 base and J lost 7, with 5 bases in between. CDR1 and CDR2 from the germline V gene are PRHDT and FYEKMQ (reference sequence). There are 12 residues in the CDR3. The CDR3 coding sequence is TGTGCCAGCAGCTTAGAGCGACAGCCCCAGCATTTT. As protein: CASSLERQPQHF.

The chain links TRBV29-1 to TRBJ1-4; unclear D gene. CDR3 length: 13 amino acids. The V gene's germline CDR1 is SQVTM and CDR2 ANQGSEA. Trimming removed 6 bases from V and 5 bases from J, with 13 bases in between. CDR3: CSVWRAQNEKLFF. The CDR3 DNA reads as TGCAGCGTGTGGAGGGCCCAGAATGAAAAACTGTTTTTT.

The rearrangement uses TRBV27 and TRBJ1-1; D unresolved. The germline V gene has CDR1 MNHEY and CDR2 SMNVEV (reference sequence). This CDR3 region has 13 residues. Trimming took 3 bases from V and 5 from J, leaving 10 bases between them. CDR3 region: CASSFSLGTEAFF. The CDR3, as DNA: TGTGCCAGCAGTTTTTCCCTCGGGACTGAAGCTTTCTTT.

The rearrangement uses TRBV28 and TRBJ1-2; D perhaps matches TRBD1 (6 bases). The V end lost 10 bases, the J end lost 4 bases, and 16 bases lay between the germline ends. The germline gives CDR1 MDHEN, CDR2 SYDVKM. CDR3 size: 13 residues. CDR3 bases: TGTGCCACGACAGGTACTTTATTCTATGGCTACACCTTC. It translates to CATTGTLFYGYTF.

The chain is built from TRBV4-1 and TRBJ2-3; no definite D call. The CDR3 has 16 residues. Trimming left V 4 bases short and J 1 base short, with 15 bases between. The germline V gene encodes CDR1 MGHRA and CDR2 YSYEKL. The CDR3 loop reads CASSLEKSMGTDTQYF. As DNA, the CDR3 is TGCGCCAGCAGCCTGGAGAAGTCTATGGGCACAGATACGCAGTATTTT.

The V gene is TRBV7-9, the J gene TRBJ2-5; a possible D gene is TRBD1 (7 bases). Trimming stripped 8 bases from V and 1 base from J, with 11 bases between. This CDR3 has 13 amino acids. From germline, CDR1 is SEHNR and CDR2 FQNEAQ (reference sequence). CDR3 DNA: TGTGCCAGCGGCGGGACAGCCCAAGAGACCCAGTACTTC. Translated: CASGGTAQETQYF.

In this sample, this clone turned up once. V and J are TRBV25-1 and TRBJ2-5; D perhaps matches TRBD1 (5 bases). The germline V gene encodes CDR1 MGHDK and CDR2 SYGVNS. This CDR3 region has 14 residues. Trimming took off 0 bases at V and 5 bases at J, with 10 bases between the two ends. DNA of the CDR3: TGTGCCAGCAGTGAATACAGGGTTTCGGAGACCCAGTACTTC. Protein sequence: CASSEYRVSETQYF. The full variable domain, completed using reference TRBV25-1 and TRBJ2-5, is EADIYQTPRYLVIGTGKKITLECSQTMGHDKMYWYQQDPGMELHLIHYSYGVNSTEKGDLSSESTVSRIRTEHFPLTLESARPSHTSQYLCASSEYRVSETQYFGPGTRLLVL.

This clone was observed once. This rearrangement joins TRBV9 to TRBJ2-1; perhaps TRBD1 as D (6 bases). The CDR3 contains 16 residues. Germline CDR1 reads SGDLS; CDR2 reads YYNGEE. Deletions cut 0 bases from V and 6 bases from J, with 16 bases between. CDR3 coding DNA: TGTGCCAGCAGCGTAGGAGGGGGTACGATCGTCAATGAGCAGTTCTTC. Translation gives CASSVGGGTIVNEQFF. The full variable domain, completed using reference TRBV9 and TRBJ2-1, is DSGVTQTPKHLITATGQRVTLRCSPRSGDLSVYWYQQSLDQGLQFLIQYYNGEERAKGNILERFSAQQFPDLHSELNLSSLELGDSALYFCASSVGGGTIVNEQFFGPGTRLTVL.

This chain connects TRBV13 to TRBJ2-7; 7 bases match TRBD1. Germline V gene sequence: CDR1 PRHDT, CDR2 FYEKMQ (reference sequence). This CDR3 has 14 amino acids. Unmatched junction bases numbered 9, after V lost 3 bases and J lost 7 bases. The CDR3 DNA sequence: TGTGCCAGCAGCTTCGATGAGGGGGCGAGTGAGCAGTACTTC. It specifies CASSFDEGASEQYF.

The DNA for the CDR3 is TGTGCCAGCAGCCTAGACAGGGTCGAACAAGAGACCCAGTACTTC. The encoded protein is CASSLDRVEQETQYF. The V and J genes are TRBV9 and TRBJ2-5, with 7 bases that match TRBD1. Trimming took 4 bases from V and 2 from J; bases not matched to a gene: 8. The CDR3 length is 15 residues. Germline CDR1 SGDLS, CDR2 YYNGEE.

The CDR3 nucleotides are TGTGCCAGCAGTCTAGCGGGAGCTTGGTGGGAGACCCAGTACTTC. Translation gives CASSLAGAWWETQYF. The J gene is TRBJ2-5, the V gene TRBV7-3; 10 bases map to TRBD2. V dropped 6 bases and J dropped 5; count of bases not matched to a gene: 9. CDR3 length: 15 residues. The germline CDR1 and CDR2 sequences are SGHTA and FQGTGA.

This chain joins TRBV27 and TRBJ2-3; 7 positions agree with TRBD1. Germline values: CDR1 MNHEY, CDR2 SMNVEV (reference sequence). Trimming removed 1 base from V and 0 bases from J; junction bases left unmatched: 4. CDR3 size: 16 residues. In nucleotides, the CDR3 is TGTGCCAGCAGTTTATATACAGGGGCCAGCACAGATACGCAGTATTTT. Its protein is CASSLYTGASTDTQYF.

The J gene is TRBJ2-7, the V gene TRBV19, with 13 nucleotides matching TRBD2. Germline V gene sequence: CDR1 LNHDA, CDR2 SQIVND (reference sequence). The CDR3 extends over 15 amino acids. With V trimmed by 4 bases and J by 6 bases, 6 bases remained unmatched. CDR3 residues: CASSTFGTSGTEQYF. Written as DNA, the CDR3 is TGTGCCAGTAGTACTTTCGGGACTAGCGGGACCGAGCAGTACTTC.

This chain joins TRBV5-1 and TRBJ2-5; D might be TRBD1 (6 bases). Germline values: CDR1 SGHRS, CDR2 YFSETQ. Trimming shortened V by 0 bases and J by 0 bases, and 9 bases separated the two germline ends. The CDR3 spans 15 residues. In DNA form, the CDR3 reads TGCGCCAGCAGCTTGGGGGACAATTACCAAGAGACCCAGTACTTC. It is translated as CASSLGDNYQETQYF.

CDR3 amino acids: CASSSRTSGAYSGELFF. CDR3 bases: TGTGCCAGCAGCTCCAGGACTAGCGGAGCCTACAGCGGGGAGCTGTTTTTT. The rearrangement links TRBV7-2 to TRBJ2-2; 10 bases align to TRBD2. The CDR3 has 17 amino acids. Germline CDR1 is SGHTA and CDR2 is FQGNSA. The junction had 12 bases not matched to a gene; V was cut back by 4 bases and J by 7 bases.

CDR3 DNA sequence: TGTGCCAGCAGGGGTCGGCTAGCGGGGGACAATGAGCAGTTCTTC. Its protein product is CASRGRLAGDNEQFF. The genes are TRBV6-6 and TRBJ2-1, with 10 bases identical to TRBD2. The length of the CDR3 is 15 residues. Germline V gene sequence: CDR1 MNHNY, CDR2 SVGAGI (reference sequence). Germline trimming cut 6 bases from V and 5 bases from J; bases unmatched to any gene: 7.

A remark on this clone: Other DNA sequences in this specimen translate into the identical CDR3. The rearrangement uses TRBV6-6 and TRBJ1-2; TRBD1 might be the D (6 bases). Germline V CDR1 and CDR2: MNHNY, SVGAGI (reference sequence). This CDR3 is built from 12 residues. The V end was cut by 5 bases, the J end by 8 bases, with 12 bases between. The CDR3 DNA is TGTGCCAGCAGTCCGGGGACATACGGCTACACCTTC. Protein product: CASSPGTYGYTF.

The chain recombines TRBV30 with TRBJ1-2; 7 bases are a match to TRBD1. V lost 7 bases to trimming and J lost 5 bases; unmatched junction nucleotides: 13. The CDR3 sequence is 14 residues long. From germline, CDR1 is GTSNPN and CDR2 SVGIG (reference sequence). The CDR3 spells CASLERDSRYGYTF. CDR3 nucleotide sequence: TGTGCCTCGCTCGAACGGGACAGTCGTTATGGCTACACCTTC.

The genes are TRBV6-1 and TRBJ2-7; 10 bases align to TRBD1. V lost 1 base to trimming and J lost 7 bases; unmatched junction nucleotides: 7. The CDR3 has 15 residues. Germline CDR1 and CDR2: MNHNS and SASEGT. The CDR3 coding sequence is TGTGCCAGCAGTGAAGTTGGGACAGGGGCGCGGGAGCAGTACTTC. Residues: CASSEVGTGAREQYF.

CDR3 in amino acids: CASSLLGQTNTGELFF. The CDR3 DNA follows: TGTGCCAGCAGTTTATTAGGACAAACGAACACCGGGGAGCTGTTTTTT. The chain links TRBV27 to TRBJ2-2; weak D call: TRBD1 (5 bases). The length of the CDR3 is 16 residues. Germline lookup yields CDR1 MNHEY and CDR2 SMNVEV (reference sequence). The V gene lost 1 base and the J gene lost 0 bases, with 9 bases spanning the gap.

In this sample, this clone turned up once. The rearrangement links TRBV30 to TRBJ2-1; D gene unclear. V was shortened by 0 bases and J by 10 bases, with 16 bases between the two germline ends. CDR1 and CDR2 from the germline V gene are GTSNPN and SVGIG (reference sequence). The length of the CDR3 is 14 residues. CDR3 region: CAWSVPTIPREQFF. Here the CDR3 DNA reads TGTGCCTGGAGTGTACCCACTATCCCGAGGGAGCAGTTCTTC. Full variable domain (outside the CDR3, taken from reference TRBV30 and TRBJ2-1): SQTIHQWPATLVQPVGSPLSLECTVEGTSNPNLYWYRQAAGRGLQLLFYSVGIGQISSEVPQNLSASRPQDRQFILSSKKLLLSDSGFYLCAWSVPTIPREQFFGPGTRLTVL.

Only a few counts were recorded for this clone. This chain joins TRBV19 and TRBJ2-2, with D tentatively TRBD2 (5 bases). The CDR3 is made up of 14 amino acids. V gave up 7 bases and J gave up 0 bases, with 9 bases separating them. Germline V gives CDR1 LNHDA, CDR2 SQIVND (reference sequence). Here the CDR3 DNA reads TGTGCCAGTACCGTGGAGGCGAACACCGGGGAGCTGTTTTTT. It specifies CASTVEANTGELFF.

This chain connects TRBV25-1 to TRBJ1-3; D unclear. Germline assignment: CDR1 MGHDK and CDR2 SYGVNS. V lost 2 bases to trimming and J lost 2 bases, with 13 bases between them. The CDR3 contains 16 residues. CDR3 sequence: CASSEGSGQPGNTIYF. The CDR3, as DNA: TGTGCCAGCAGTGAAGGAAGCGGGCAGCCTGGAAACACCATATATTTT.

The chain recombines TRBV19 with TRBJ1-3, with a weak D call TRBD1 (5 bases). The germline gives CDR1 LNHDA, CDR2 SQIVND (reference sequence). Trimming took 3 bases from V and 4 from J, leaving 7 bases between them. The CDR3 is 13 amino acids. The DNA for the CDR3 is TGTGCCAGTAGTATTGACAGCGGAAACACCATATATTTT. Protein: CASSIDSGNTIYF.

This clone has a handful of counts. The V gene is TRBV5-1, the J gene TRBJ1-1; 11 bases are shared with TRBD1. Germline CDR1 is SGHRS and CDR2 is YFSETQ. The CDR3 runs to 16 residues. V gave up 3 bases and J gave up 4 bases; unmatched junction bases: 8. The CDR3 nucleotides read TGCGCCAGCAGCTCGACCGGGACAGGGGGGATCACTGAAGCTTTCTTT. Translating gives CASSSTGTGGITEAFF.

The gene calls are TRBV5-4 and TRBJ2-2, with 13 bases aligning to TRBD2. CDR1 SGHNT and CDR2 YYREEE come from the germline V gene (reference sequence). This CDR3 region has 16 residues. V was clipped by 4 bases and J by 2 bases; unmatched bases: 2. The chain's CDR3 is CASSQGLAGNTGELFF. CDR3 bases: TGTGCCAGCAGCCAGGGACTAGCGGGAAACACCGGGGAGCTGTTTTTT.